The 25 T cell receptor beta chains listed next were all sequenced from one sample in a study of shared clonotypes between healthy human individuals. Using immunoSEQ multiplex PCR, the repertoire was profiled, and TCRdb retains in-frame clones only, with some absent. Here the sample spans 550,000 to 800,000 clones, approximately 74% being singletons. The specimen was memory CD4+ T cells sorted from blood. Subset: CD45RA-negative fraction. These TCRs come from a woman aged 25 to 45 in good health.

This clone occurred a few times. The V call is TRBV2, the J call TRBJ2-2; D not certain. The CDR3 sequence is 13 residues long. The V end was cut by 4 bases, the J end by 4 bases, with 7 bases between. The germline V gene encodes CDR1 SNHLY and CDR2 FYNNEI. In DNA, the CDR3 is TGTGCCAGCAGTGTCATTATCACCGGGGAGCTGTTTTTT. Encoded protein: CASSVIITGELFF.

This chain connects TRBV5-1 to TRBJ1-5, with no clear D. Germline values: CDR1 SGHRS, CDR2 YFSETQ. V dropped 1 base and J dropped 9 bases, with 8 bases sitting between them. The CDR3 runs to 12 residues. The CDR3 nucleotides read TGCGCCAGCAGCTTGTATCCCCTGCCCCAGCATTTT. This gives the protein CASSLYPLPQHF.

The chain has TRBV7-2 and TRBJ1-6, with D perhaps matching TRBD1 (6 bases). The V end was cut by 5 bases, the J end by 7 bases, with 9 bases between. Germline lookup yields CDR1 SGHTA and CDR2 FQGNSA. The CDR3 runs to 13 residues. The CDR3: CASSPGTNSPLHF. The CDR3 DNA sequence: TGTGCCAGCAGCCCCGGGACAAATTCACCCCTCCACTTT.

This chain connects TRBV2 to TRBJ1-1, with D tentatively TRBD1 (6 bases). This CDR3 contains 13 residues. The V gene's germline CDR1 is SNHLY and CDR2 FYNNEI. V was pared by 8 bases and J by 1 base, with 11 bases between. CDR3 in amino acids: CASHREENTEAFF. The CDR3 DNA is TGTGCCAGCCACAGGGAGGAGAACACTGAAGCTTTCTTT.

The chain couples TRBV6-5 to TRBJ1-2; 7 nucleotides align to TRBD1. The CDR3 is 15 residues long. The junction had 8 bases not matched to a gene; V was cut back by 0 bases and J by 7 bases. From germline, CDR1 is MNHEY and CDR2 SVGAGI. The CDR3 loop is CASSYSQGEQSGYTF. CDR3 bases: TGTGCCAGCAGTTACTCGCAGGGGGAGCAGAGTGGCTACACCTTC.

A word on this clone: Other DNA sequences in the sample encode the same CDR3. The chain uses TRBV18 and TRBJ2-2; unclear D gene. The ends were cut back, 3 bases at V and 5 bases at J, with 4 bases in the middle. The CDR3 is made up of 12 amino acids. Germline CDR1 reads KGHSH; CDR2 reads LQKENI. As DNA, the CDR3 is TGTGCCAGCTCACCGTTAACCGGGGAGCTGTTTTTT. It translates to CASSPLTGELFF.

This clone was observed a few times. The V and J genes are TRBV19 and TRBJ2-3, with 9 nucleotides matching TRBD1. The trim removed 5 bases at V and 2 bases at J, leaving 5 bases unmatched. This CDR3 contains 15 residues. Per the germline V gene, CDR1 is LNHDA and CDR2 is SQIVND (reference sequence). The CDR3 coding sequence is TGTGCCAGTAGTCACAGGGGGCTTAACACAGATACGCAGTATTTT. This codes for CASSHRGLNTDTQYF.

This rearrangement joins TRBV27 to TRBJ1-3; TRBD1 is a possible D gene (6 bases). The CDR3 covers 16 residues. CDR1 and CDR2 from the germline V gene are MNHEY and SMNVEV (reference sequence). Trimming pared 7 bases from V and 1 base from J, leaving 17 bases between. The DNA of the CDR3 is TGTGCCAGCATCGGAATCGGGGGCCGGTCTGGAAACACCATATATTTT. Translated: CASIGIGGRSGNTIYF.

This rearrangement joins TRBV28 to TRBJ1-2; 7 bases map to TRBD1. From germline, CDR1 is MDHEN and CDR2 SYDVKM. CDR3 length equals 14 residues. V trimming: 6 bases; J trimming: 3 bases; junction bases outside the gene matches: 7. The CDR3 here is CASSLRDRHYGYTF. The CDR3 DNA sequence: TGTGCCAGCAGCCTCAGGGACAGACACTATGGCTACACCTTC.

This sequence joins TRBV19 and TRBJ2-7, with D tentatively TRBD1 (6 bases). Germline V gene sequence: CDR1 LNHDA, CDR2 SQIVND (reference sequence). CDR3 length: 13 residues. V lost 10 bases and J lost 2, with 15 bases in between. The chain's CDR3 is CATSRGLTYEQYF. The CDR3 DNA reads as TGTGCCACCTCCAGGGGATTAACCTACGAGCAGTACTTC.

To note about this clone: Other DNA variants within this sample encode the same CDR3. The rearrangement links TRBV6-6 to TRBJ2-3; D possibly matches TRBD1 or TRBD2 (5 bases each). Germline V lookup: CDR1 MNHNY, CDR2 SVGAGI (reference sequence). CDR3 length equals 15 residues. The ends were cut back, 2 bases at V and 0 bases at J, with 9 bases in the middle. The CDR3 sequence is CASSYGGTSTDTQYF. In DNA, the CDR3 is TGTGCCAGCAGTTACGGGGGTACGAGCACAGATACGCAGTATTTT.

The chain joins TRBV6-5 to TRBJ2-2; 8 bases line up with TRBD1. This CDR3 has 15 residues. J gave up 7 bases and V 5 bases, and 9 bases lay outside the gene matches. CDR1 and CDR2 (germline): MNHEY, SVGAGI. The CDR3 DNA follows: TGTGCCAGCAGTGCCGACAGGGGCGCTAACGGGGAGCTGTTTTTT. Translated, it gives CASSADRGANGELFF.

Ten or more counts support this clone. The chain links TRBV19 to TRBJ1-5; no clear D gene. This CDR3 contains 13 residues. From germline, CDR1 is LNHDA and CDR2 SQIVND (reference sequence). V lost 7 bases and J 2 bases, leaving 9 bases between the germline ends. The CDR3 bases are TGTGCCAGTACAGTTTTGGGCAATCAGCCCCAGCATTTT. The encoded protein is CASTVLGNQPQHF.

This clone was seen once. V is TRBV11-2 and J is TRBJ2-3; the match to TRBD1 covers 8 bases. The CDR3 has 16 residues. With V trimmed by 5 bases and J by 3 bases, 10 bases remained unmatched. CDR1 is SGHAT, CDR2 FQNNGV, per germline. CDR3 nucleotide sequence: TGTGCCAGCAGCCTGCGACAGGGGTTAGGTACAGATACGCAGTATTTT. This codes for CASSLRQGLGTDTQYF.

V usage is TRBV6-1 and J usage is TRBJ1-2; D ambiguous. Trimming removed 5 bases from V and 5 bases from J, with 9 bases in between. This CDR3 spans 12 amino acids. Germline CDR1 is MNHNS and CDR2 is SASEGT. Here the CDR3 reads CASSLQSYGYTF. In DNA form, the CDR3 reads TGTGCCAGCAGTCTACAGTCTTATGGCTACACCTTC.

The table lists this clone with a count of one. The rearrangement links TRBV11-2 to TRBJ2-1; D is possibly TRBD2 (6 bases). This CDR3 contains 16 residues. With 5 bases removed from V and 9 bases from J, the gap between germline ends came to 23 bases. Germline CDR1 SGHAT, CDR2 FQNNGV. The chain's CDR3 is CASSPVAGPHSREQFF. The CDR3 region has the DNA TGTGCCAGCAGCCCGGTGGCGGGACCTCATTCTCGTGAGCAGTTCTTC.

The chain joins TRBV30 to TRBJ2-6; D ambiguous. This CDR3 comprises 13 residues. Per germline, CDR1 GTSNPN and CDR2 SVGIG (reference sequence). The ends were cut back, 0 bases at V and 2 bases at J, with 2 bases in the middle. CDR3 in DNA: TGTGCCTGGAGTGTAACTGGGGCCAACGTCCTGACTTTC. This translates into CAWSVTGANVLTF.

This chain connects TRBV19 to TRBJ2-2, with 9 positions matching TRBD1. The germline V gene has CDR1 LNHDA and CDR2 SQIVND (reference sequence). Losses at the gene ends were 4 bases for V and 6 bases for J; bases not matched to a gene: 3. This CDR3 has 14 residues. The CDR3 bases are TGTGCCAGTAGTAGGGACAGGGACGCCGGGGAGCTGTTTTTT. Amino acid sequence: CASSRDRDAGELFF.

The CDR3 nucleotides read TGTGCCAGCAGCTTCTTACAGGGCTCCTACAATGAGCAGTTCTTC. Translating it yields CASSFLQGSYNEQFF. This chain uses TRBV5-6 with TRBJ2-1; possibly TRBD1 for D (6 bases). Trimming shortened V by 2 bases and J by 0 bases, and 9 bases separated the two germline ends. Germline values: CDR1 SGHDT, CDR2 YYEEEE. The CDR3 runs to 15 residues. The full variable domain, completed using reference TRBV5-6 and TRBJ2-1, is DAGVTQSPTHLIKTRGQQVTLRCSPKSGHDTVSWYQQALGQGPQFIFQYYEEEERQRGNFPDRFSGHQFPNYSSELNVNALLLGDSALYLCASSFLQGSYNEQFFGPGTRLTVL.

The chain is built from TRBV7-2 and TRBJ1-1; D is ambiguous. V was trimmed by 5 bases and J by 0 bases, leaving 13 bases between them. This CDR3 has 15 residues. Per germline, CDR1 SGHTA and CDR2 FQGNSA. Written as DNA, the CDR3 is TGTGCCAGCAGCCCACTTGGGTCGGTGAACACTGAAGCTTTCTTT. This encodes CASSPLGSVNTEAFF.

This chain uses TRBV11-3 with TRBJ2-7, with 9 bases identical to TRBD2. In germline, CDR1 is SGHNT, CDR2 YENEEA. V dropped 5 bases and J dropped 3; count of bases not matched to a gene: 11. The CDR3 is 16 residues long. This CDR3 reads CASSATRTSANYEQYF. CDR3 nucleotides: TGTGCCAGCAGCGCCACCCGGACTAGCGCCAACTACGAGCAGTACTTC.

The CDR3 protein is CASSLRVVNEQFF. The CDR3 coding sequence is TGTGCCAGCAGCTTACGAGTTGTCAATGAGCAGTTCTTC. The chain is built from TRBV7-9 and TRBJ2-1; D not resolved. The V end was cut by 2 bases, the J end by 6 bases, with 8 bases between. The CDR3 has 13 residues. Germline V gene data show CDR1 as SEHNR and CDR2 as FQNEAQ (reference sequence).

This clone was found a few times. In the same sample, other DNA sequences code for this CDR3. The gene calls are TRBV2 and TRBJ2-5; D not certain. Trimming removed 5 bases from V and 1 base from J, with 2 bases in between. Per germline, CDR1 SNHLY and CDR2 FYNNEI. CDR3 length: 11 residues. DNA of the CDR3: TGTGCCAGCAGTCCCCAAGAGACCCAGTACTTC. The encoded protein is CASSPQETQYF.

CDR3 sequence reads: CASSGVPKNIQYF. The CDR3 DNA reads TGTGCCAGCAGTGGGGTGCCCAAAAACATTCAGTACTTC. The chain uses TRBV6-1 and TRBJ2-4; D unclear. V was clipped by 4 bases and J by 2 bases, with 6 bases between them. CDR1 and CDR2 (germline): MNHNS, SASEGT. The CDR3 extends over 13 amino acids.

The chain couples TRBV30 to TRBJ1-1; 8 positions match TRBD1. CDR1 GTSNPN and CDR2 SVGIG come from the germline V gene (reference sequence). The CDR3 sequence is 13 residues long. V lost 5 bases and J lost 4; bases outside the gene matches: 6. CDR3 in DNA: TGTGCCTGGCGCAATACAGGGGGCACTGAAGCTTTCTTT. This translates into CAWRNTGGTEAFF. Complete variable domain (other parts from reference TRBV30 and TRBJ1-1): SQTIHQWPATLVQPVGSPLSLECTVEGTSNPNLYWYRQAAGRGLQLLFYSVGIGQISSEVPQNLSASRPQDRQFILSSKKLLLSDSGFYLCAWRNTGGTEAFFGQGTRLTVV.